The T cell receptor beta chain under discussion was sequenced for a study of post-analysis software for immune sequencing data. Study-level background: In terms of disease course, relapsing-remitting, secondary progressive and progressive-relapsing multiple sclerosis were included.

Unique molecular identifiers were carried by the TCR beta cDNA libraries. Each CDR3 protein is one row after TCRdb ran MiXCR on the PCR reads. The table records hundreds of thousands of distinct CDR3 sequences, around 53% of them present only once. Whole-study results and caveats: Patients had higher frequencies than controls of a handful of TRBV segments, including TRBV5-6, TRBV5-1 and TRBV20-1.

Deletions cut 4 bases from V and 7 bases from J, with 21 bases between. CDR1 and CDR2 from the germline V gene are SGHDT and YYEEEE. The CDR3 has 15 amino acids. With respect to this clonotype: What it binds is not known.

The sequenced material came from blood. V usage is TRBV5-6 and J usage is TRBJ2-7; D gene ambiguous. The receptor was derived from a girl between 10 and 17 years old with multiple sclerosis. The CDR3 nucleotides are TGTGCCAGCAGCAGAGCCGACCGTCAGGATTGGGAGCAGTACTTC. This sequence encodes CASSRADRQDWEQYF.